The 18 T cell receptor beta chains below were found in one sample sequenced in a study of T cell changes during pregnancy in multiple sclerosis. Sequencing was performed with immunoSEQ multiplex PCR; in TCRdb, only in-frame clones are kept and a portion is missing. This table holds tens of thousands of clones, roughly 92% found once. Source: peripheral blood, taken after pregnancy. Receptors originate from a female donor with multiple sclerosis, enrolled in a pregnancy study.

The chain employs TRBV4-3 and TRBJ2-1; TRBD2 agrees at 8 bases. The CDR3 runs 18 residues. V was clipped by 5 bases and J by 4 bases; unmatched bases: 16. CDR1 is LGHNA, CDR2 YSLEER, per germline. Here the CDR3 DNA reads TGCGCCAGCAGCTATAAAGCGGGGGCTCGAACCAATTACAATGAGCAGTTCTTC. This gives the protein CASSYKAGARTNYNEQFF.

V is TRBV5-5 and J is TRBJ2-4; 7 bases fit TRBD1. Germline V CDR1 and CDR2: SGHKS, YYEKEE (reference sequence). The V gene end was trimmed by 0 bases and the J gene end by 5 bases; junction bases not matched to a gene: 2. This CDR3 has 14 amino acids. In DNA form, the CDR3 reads TGTGCCAGCAGCTTGGCCGGGACAGAAAACATTCAGTACTTC. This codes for CASSLAGTENIQYF.

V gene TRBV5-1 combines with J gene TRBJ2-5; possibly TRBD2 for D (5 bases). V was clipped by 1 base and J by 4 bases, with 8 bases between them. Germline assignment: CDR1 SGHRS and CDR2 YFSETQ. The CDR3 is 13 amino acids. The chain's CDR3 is CASSLNGRETQYF. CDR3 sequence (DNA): TGCGCCAGCAGCTTGAATGGGAGAGAGACCCAGTACTTC. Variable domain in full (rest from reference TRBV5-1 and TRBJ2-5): KAGVTQTPRYLIKTRGQQVTLSCSPISGHRSVSWYQQTPGQGLQFLFEYFSETQRNKGNFPGRFSGRQFSNSRSEMNVSTLELGDSALYLCASSLNGRETQYFGPGTRLLVL.

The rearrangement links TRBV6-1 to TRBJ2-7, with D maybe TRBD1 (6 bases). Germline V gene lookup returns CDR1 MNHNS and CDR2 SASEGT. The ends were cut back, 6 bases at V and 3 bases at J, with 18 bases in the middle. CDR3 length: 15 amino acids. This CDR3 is CASRAGRGFGYEQYF. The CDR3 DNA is TGTGCCAGCAGAGCCGGCAGGGGATTTGGCTACGAGCAGTACTTC.

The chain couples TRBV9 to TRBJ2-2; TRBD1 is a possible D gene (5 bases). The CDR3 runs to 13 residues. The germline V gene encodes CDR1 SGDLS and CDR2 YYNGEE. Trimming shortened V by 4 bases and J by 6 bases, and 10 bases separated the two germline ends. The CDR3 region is CASSKQGSGELFF. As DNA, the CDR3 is TGTGCCAGCAGCAAGCAGGGATCCGGGGAGCTGTTTTTT.

The CDR3 is CASSALAGGTDTQYF. The CDR3 coding sequence is TGTGCCAGCAGCGCCCTAGCGGGAGGGACAGATACGCAGTATTTT. The chain uses TRBV11-2 and TRBJ2-3; 12 nucleotides line up with TRBD2. The length of the CDR3 is 15 residues. The germline gives CDR1 SGHAT, CDR2 FQNNGV. Trimming cost V 5 bases and J 3 bases; bases outside gene matches: 3.

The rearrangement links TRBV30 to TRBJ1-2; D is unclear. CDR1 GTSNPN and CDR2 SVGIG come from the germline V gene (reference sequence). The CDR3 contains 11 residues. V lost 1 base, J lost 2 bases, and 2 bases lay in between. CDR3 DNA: TGTGCCTGGAGTGCGAACTATGGCTACACCTTC. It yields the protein CAWSANYGYTF. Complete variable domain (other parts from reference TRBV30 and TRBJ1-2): SQTIHQWPATLVQPVGSPLSLECTVEGTSNPNLYWYRQAAGRGLQLLFYSVGIGQISSEVPQNLSASRPQDRQFILSSKKLLLSDSGFYLCAWSANYGYTFGSGTRLTVV.

CDR3 coding DNA: TGTGCCAGCAGTGAAGGGACAGGGGTTGAGACCCAGTACTTC. This gives the protein CASSEGTGVETQYF. The chain carries TRBV6-1 and TRBJ2-5; TRBD1 agrees at 9 bases. V lost 1 base, J lost 5 bases, and 2 bases stayed unmatched. Germline CDR1 and CDR2: MNHNS and SASEGT. The CDR3 is 14 amino acids.

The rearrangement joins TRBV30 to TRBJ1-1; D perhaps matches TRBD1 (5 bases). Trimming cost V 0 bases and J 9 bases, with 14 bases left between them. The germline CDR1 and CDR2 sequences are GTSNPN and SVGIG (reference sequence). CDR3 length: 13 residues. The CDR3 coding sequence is TGTGCCTGGAGTGTTGATTCGGACAACAAAGCTTTCTTT. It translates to CAWSVDSDNKAFF.

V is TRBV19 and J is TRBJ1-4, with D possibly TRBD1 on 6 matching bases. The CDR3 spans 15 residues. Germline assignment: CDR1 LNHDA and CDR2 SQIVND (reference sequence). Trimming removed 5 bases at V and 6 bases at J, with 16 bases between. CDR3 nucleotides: TGTGCCAGTAGTCCAGGACAGTTCCTCCATGAAAAACTGTTTTTT. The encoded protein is CASSPGQFLHEKLFF. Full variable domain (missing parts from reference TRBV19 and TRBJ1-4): DGGITQSPKYLFRKEGQNVTLSCEQNLNHDAMYWYRQDPGQGLRLIYYSQIVNDFQKGDIAEGYSVSREKKESFPLTVTSAQKNPTAFYLCASSPGQFLHEKLFFGSGTQLSVL.

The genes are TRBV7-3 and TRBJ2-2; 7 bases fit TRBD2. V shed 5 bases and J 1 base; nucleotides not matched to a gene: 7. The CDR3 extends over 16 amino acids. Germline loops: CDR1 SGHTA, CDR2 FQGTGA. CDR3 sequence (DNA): TGTGCCAGCAGCCCCCTTCCGGGGGGGAACACCGGGGAGCTGTTTTTT. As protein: CASSPLPGGNTGELFF.

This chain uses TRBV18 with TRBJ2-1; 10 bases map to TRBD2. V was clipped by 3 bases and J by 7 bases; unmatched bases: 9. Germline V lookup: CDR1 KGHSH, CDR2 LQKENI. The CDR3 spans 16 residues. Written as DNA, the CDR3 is TGTGCCAGCTCACCGATAATAGCGGGGGGTTGGAATGAGCAGTTCTTC. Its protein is CASSPIIAGGWNEQFF. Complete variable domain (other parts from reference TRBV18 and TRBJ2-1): NAGVMQNPRHLVRRRGQEARLRCSPMKGHSHVYWYRQLPEEGLKFMVYLQKENIIDESGMPKERFSAEFPKEGPSILRIQQVVRGDSAAYFCASSPIIAGGWNEQFFGPGTRLTVL.

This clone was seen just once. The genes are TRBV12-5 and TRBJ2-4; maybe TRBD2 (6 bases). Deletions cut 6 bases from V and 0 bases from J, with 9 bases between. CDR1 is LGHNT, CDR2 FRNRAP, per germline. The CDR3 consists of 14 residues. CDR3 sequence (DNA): TGTGCTAGTGGGACGGGACTAGCCAAAAACATTCAGTACTTC. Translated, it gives CASGTGLAKNIQYF.

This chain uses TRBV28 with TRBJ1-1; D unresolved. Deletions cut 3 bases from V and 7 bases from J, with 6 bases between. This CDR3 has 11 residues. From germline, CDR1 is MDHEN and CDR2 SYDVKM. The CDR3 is CASSLNGEAFF. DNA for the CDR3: TGTGCCAGCAGTTTGAACGGTGAAGCTTTCTTT. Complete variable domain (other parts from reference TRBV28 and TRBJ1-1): DVKVTQSSRYLVKRTGEKVFLECVQDMDHENMFWYRQDPGLGLRLIYFSYDVKMKEKGDIPEGYSVSREKKERFSLILESASTNQTSMYLCASSLNGEAFFGQGTRLTVV.

CDR3 region: CASSQTSGWSTGELFF. CDR3 nucleotide sequence: TGTGCCAGCAGCCAAACTAGCGGGTGGAGCACCGGGGAGCTGTTTTTT. V usage is TRBV7-9 and J usage is TRBJ2-2; TRBD2 matches 9 bases. The J segment lost 4 bases and the V segment lost 5 bases, leaving 8 bases of the junction unmatched. In germline, CDR1 is SEHNR, CDR2 FQNEAQ (reference sequence). This CDR3 region has 16 residues.

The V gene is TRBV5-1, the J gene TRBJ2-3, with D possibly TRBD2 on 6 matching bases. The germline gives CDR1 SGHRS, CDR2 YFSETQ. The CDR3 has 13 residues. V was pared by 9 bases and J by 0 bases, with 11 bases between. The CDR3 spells CATGGSSTDTQYF. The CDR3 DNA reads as TGCGCCACCGGGGGATCTAGCACAGATACGCAGTATTTT.

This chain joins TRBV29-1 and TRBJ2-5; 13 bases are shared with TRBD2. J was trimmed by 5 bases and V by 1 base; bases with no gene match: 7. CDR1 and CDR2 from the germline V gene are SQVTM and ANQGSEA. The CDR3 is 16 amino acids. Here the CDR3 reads CSVEGGGLAGEETQYF. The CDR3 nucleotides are TGCAGCGTTGAAGGGGGCGGACTAGCGGGAGAGGAGACCCAGTACTTC.

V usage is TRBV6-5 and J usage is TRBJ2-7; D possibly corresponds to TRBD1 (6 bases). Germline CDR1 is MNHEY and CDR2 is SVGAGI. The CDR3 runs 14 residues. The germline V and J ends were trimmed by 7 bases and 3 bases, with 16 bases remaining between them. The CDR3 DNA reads TGTGCCAGCACTCCCAGAAGGGGACACTACGAGCAGTACTTC. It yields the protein CASTPRRGHYEQYF.